The 17 T cell receptor beta chains below come from one sample, sequenced in a study of OX40 agonist ivuxolimab in advanced cancers. The protocol was immunoSEQ multiplex PCR, while the TCRdb copy is restricted to in-frame clones and leaves out a portion. The sample contains nearly 70,000 clones, roughly 89% of which appear only once. The input for sequencing was CD4+ or CD8+ T cells sorted from blood, taken in a trial of the OX40 agonist ivuxolimab. The receptors were sampled from an adult with an advanced solid tumor such as melanoma, head and neck, liver or kidney cancer.

The CDR3 spells CASSLGQGAREKLFF. The CDR3 region has the DNA TGTGCCAGCAGCCTAGGACAGGGGGCTAGGGAAAAACTGTTTTTT. The chain couples TRBV9 to TRBJ1-4; 11 nucleotides line up with TRBD1. The germline gives CDR1 SGDLS, CDR2 YYNGEE. Trimming cost V 4 bases and J 8 bases; bases outside gene matches: 7. The CDR3 runs to 15 residues.

The J gene is TRBJ2-7, the V gene TRBV4-2; D is perhaps TRBD2 (5 bases). Trimming left V 5 bases short and J 0 bases short, with 11 bases between. CDR1 is LGHNA, CDR2 YNFKEQ, per germline. CDR3 length: 14 residues. For the CDR3, the DNA is TGTGCCAGCAGCTCCGGAGGTCTCTCCTACGAGCAGTACTTC. Its protein product is CASSSGGLSYEQYF.

The V gene is TRBV4-3, the J gene TRBJ2-1; 15 nucleotides align to TRBD2. With V trimmed by 0 bases and J by 15 bases, 9 bases remained unmatched. The germline CDR1 and CDR2 sequences are LGHNA and YSLEER. There are 16 residues in the CDR3. The CDR3 nucleotides read TGCGCCAGCAGCCAAGATTTGGGACTAGCGGGGGGCGGCCGGTTCTTC. Amino acid sequence: CASSQDLGLAGGGRFF.

The chain combines TRBV7-3 with TRBJ2-1; the match to TRBD1 covers 9 bases. V was clipped by 2 bases and J by 0 bases; unmatched bases: 5. In germline, CDR1 is SGHTA, CDR2 FQGTGA. The CDR3 length is 17 residues. CDR3 nucleotides: TGTGCCAGCAGCTTAGGGACAGGGAAACTCTCCTACAATGAGCAGTTCTTC. Protein: CASSLGTGKLSYNEQFF.

Concerning this clone itself: The sample carries other DNA sequences with the same CDR3. The V gene is TRBV7-2, the J gene TRBJ2-5, with 9 bases lining up with TRBD2. The V gene end was trimmed by 9 bases and the J gene end by 5 bases; junction bases not matched to a gene: 10. Germline V gene lookup returns CDR1 SGHTA and CDR2 FQGNSA. CDR3 length: 14 amino acids. This CDR3 is CASRRLAGPETQYF. CDR3 DNA sequence: TGTGCCAGTAGACGTCTAGCGGGGCCCGAGACCCAGTACTTC.

The rearrangement links TRBV4-2 to TRBJ2-3; 10 bases line up with TRBD1. Trimming cost V 1 base and J 5 bases; bases outside gene matches: 6. This CDR3 has 16 residues. CDR1 is LGHNA and CDR2 is YNFKEQ in the germline V gene. The CDR3 region has the DNA TGTGCCAGCAGCCAAGCCGGGACAGGGGATCAAGATACGCAGTATTTT. This gives the protein CASSQAGTGDQDTQYF.

This chain joins TRBV18 and TRBJ2-2, with D possibly TRBD2 on 6 matching bases. Germline loops: CDR1 KGHSH, CDR2 LQKENI. CDR3 length: 14 amino acids. With 3 bases removed from V and 4 bases from J, the gap between germline ends came to 9 bases. CDR3 amino acids: CASSPQEGTGELFF. The DNA of the CDR3 is TGTGCCAGCTCACCTCAGGAGGGCACCGGGGAGCTGTTTTTT.

This clone was recorded once. The chain carries TRBV18 and TRBJ1-1, with D possibly being TRBD1 (6 bases). CDR3 length: 17 amino acids. Germline CDR1 KGHSH, CDR2 LQKENI. V lost 8 bases and J lost 0, with 22 bases in between. The CDR3 bases are TGTGCCAGCCCTCCCGAGGGGGGGGCTGGGATGAACACTGAAGCTTTCTTT. Amino acids: CASPPEGGAGMNTEAFF.

The chain is built from TRBV7-2 and TRBJ1-2; no definite D call. Between the trimmed V and J ends, which lost 3 bases and 6 bases, there was a span of 11 bases. CDR1 and CDR2 from the germline V gene are SGHTA and FQGNSA. CDR3 length: 13 residues. The CDR3, as DNA: TGTGCCAGCAGCTTTAGGAGGGAGGATGGCTACACCTTC. As protein: CASSFRREDGYTF.

This clone is labeled medium-sized. This chain links TRBV11-3 with TRBJ1-1; D perhaps matches TRBD1 (6 bases). The germline gives CDR1 SGHNT, CDR2 YENEEA. The germline V and J ends were trimmed by 0 bases and 4 bases, with 12 bases remaining between them. This CDR3 is built from 15 residues. In DNA, the CDR3 is TGTGCCAGCAGCTTAGAGGGGGCGCAGGGCACTGAAGCTTTCTTT. Its protein is CASSLEGAQGTEAFF.

This clone was counted between two and nine times. The V call is TRBV11-3, the J call TRBJ2-5; no firm D call. Trimming left V 2 bases short and J 5 bases short, with 15 bases between. CDR3 size: 15 residues. The V gene's germline CDR1 is SGHNT and CDR2 YENEEA. The CDR3 loop is CASSLRARLGETQYF. The DNA for the CDR3 is TGTGCCAGCAGCTTAAGGGCTAGGCTCGGGGAGACCCAGTACTTC. Combining the CDR3 with reference TRBV11-3 and TRBJ2-5 gives the whole variable domain EAGVVQSPRYKIIEKKQPVAFWCNPISGHNTLYWYLQNLGQGPELLIRYENEEAVDDSQLPKDRFSAERLKGVDSTLKIQPAELGDSAVYLCASSLRARLGETQYFGPGTRLLVL.

The rearrangement joins TRBV7-2 to TRBJ1-2; 7 nucleotides line up with TRBD1. Losses at the gene ends were 3 bases for V and 3 bases for J; bases not matched to a gene: 4. Germline V lookup: CDR1 SGHTA, CDR2 FQGNSA. This CDR3 region has 14 residues. CDR3 DNA: TGTGCCAGCAGCTTTACCGGGACAGACTATGGCTACACCTTC. Translating it yields CASSFTGTDYGYTF.

The V gene is TRBV4-2, the J gene TRBJ2-4, with TRBD1 as a possible D gene (6 bases). Trimming stripped 0 bases from V and 0 bases from J, with 6 bases between. In germline, CDR1 is LGHNA, CDR2 YNFKEQ. The CDR3 is 15 amino acids. In nucleotides, the CDR3 is TGTGCCAGCAGCCAAGAAGGGGGAGCCAAAAACATTCAGTACTTC. Translation: CASSQEGGAKNIQYF.

This rearrangement joins TRBV7-9 to TRBJ1-1, with 7 bases fitting TRBD1. CDR3 size: 16 residues. V lost 5 bases, J lost 7 bases, and 16 bases stayed unmatched. CDR1 SEHNR and CDR2 FQNEAQ come from the germline V gene (reference sequence). Here the CDR3 reads CASSRVTGRGGGEAFF. CDR3 nucleotides: TGTGCCAGCAGCCGCGTGACAGGGCGGGGTGGGGGTGAAGCTTTCTTT.

A single count supports this clone. The V call is TRBV6-6, the J call TRBJ2-7, with 9 bases matching TRBD1. Germline CDR1 is MNHNY and CDR2 is SVGAGI (reference sequence). CDR3 length: 15 amino acids. V shed 3 bases, J shed 2 bases, and the junction held 5 bases outside the gene matches. The CDR3 region is CASSYTRDRAYEQYF. DNA for the CDR3: TGTGCCAGCAGTTATACCCGGGACAGGGCCTACGAGCAGTACTTC.

CDR3: CASSLDSYRELFF. CDR3 in DNA: TGTGCCAGCAGCCTGGACAGCTACCGGGAGCTGTTTTTT. The chain recombines TRBV9 with TRBJ2-2; D possibly corresponds to TRBD1 (6 bases). CDR1 and CDR2 (germline): SGDLS, YYNGEE. The CDR3 has 13 residues. V lost 4 bases, J lost 9 bases, and 13 bases lay in between.

CDR3 in amino acids: CASSLLGQGHEQYF. The CDR3 DNA reads as TGTGCCAGCAGCTTACTGGGACAGGGCCACGAGCAGTACTTC. This sequence joins TRBV7-2 and TRBJ2-7; 9 bases are a match to TRBD1. Germline V gene data show CDR1 as SGHTA and CDR2 as FQGNSA. V was pared by 2 bases and J by 5 bases, with 4 bases of the junction left unmatched. CDR3 length: 14 residues.